A single sample is the source of the 17 T cell receptor beta chains below, sequenced in a study of T-cell reconstitution after alpha-beta-depleted transplantation in children. Unique molecular identifiers were used in preparing the TCRbeta library. TCRdb re-derived calls from the PCR reads in MiXCR, one entry per CDR3 protein. The repertoire holds approximately 400,000 distinct CDR3 sequences, with around 15% as singletons. Sequencing was performed on PBMCs, mostly from graft donor cells, taken 360 days after TCRalphabeta/CD19-depleted stem cell transplant. Source of these receptors: a boy younger than two who had a stem cell transplant for Wiskott-Aldrich syndrome, so the T cells may come from the graft donor.

V is TRBV4-2 and J is TRBJ1-1; D is unresolved. This CDR3 is 13 amino acids long. In germline, CDR1 is LGHNA, CDR2 YNFKEQ. V was trimmed by 3 bases and J by 8 bases, leaving 13 bases between them. The CDR3 loop is CASSHWAEAEAFF. Here the CDR3 DNA reads TGTGCCAGCAGCCATTGGGCAGAGGCCGAAGCTTTCTTT.

The chain combines TRBV2 with TRBJ2-3; D is uncertain. The CDR3 covers 15 residues. V lost 6 bases, J lost 0 bases, and 13 bases lay in between. Germline loops: CDR1 SNHLY, CDR2 FYNNEI. CDR3: CASRMMLTSTDTQYF. The CDR3, as DNA: TGTGCCAGCAGAATGATGTTGACTAGCACAGATACGCAGTATTTT.

In its sample, this clonotype was seen a few times. The chain uses TRBV5-1 and TRBJ2-1; D unresolved. V gave up 0 bases and J gave up 7 bases, with 11 bases separating them. Germline V lookup: CDR1 SGHRS, CDR2 YFSETQ. The CDR3 is made up of 14 amino acids. Written as DNA, the CDR3 is TGCGCCAGCAGCTTGGTCTCCCCCCTGAATGAGCAGTTCTTC. Protein: CASSLVSPLNEQFF.

The V gene is TRBV30, the J gene TRBJ2-1; D is perhaps TRBD2 (5 bases). Trimming shortened V by 0 bases and J by 5 bases, and 14 bases separated the two germline ends. From germline, CDR1 is GTSNPN and CDR2 SVGIG (reference sequence). CDR3 length: 15 amino acids. Here the CDR3 reads CAWSVGLAANNEQFF. The CDR3 nucleotides read TGTGCCTGGAGTGTAGGGCTAGCAGCTAACAATGAGCAGTTCTTC.

This clonotype was seen ten or more times. V and J are TRBV11-2 and TRBJ2-2; the D is unclear. In germline, CDR1 is SGHAT, CDR2 FQNNGV. This CDR3 spans 16 amino acids. Deletions cut 0 bases from V and 5 bases from J, with 13 bases between. This chain's CDR3 is CASSLDFRLWTGELFF. The CDR3, as DNA: TGTGCCAGCAGCTTAGATTTTCGGTTGTGGACCGGGGAGCTGTTTTTT.

This clonotype turned up a few times. The gene calls are TRBV28 and TRBJ1-6, with D possibly TRBD1 on 6 matching bases. The CDR3 has 13 residues. The germline CDR1 and CDR2 sequences are MDHEN and SYDVKM. The V gene lost 6 bases and the J gene lost 10 bases, with 13 bases spanning the gap. This CDR3 is CASRTTGNSPLHF. The CDR3 region has the DNA TGTGCCAGCAGGACTACAGGGAACTCACCCCTCCACTTT.

A few counts support this clonotype. V is TRBV3-1 and J is TRBJ2-1; 11 nucleotides agree with TRBD2. Germline lookup yields CDR1 LGHDT and CDR2 YNNKEL (reference sequence). The CDR3 runs to 15 residues. V gave up 4 bases and J gave up 8 bases; unmatched junction bases: 7. The DNA of the CDR3 is TGTGCCAGCAGCCGTAGCGGGGGGGCTCGCCATGAGCAGTTCTTC. This gives the protein CASSRSGGARHEQFF.

In its sample, this clonotype was seen a few times. V usage is TRBV12-3 or TRBV12-4 and J usage is TRBJ2-2, with D unresolved. The V and J ends lost 2 bases and 0 bases respectively, with 13 bases between them. The CDR3 spans 17 residues. CDR3 loop: CASSLTVGVTNTGELFF. CDR3 coding DNA: TGTGCCAGCAGTTTAACCGTTGGCGTAACGAACACCGGGGAGCTGTTTTTT.

This clonotype was found a few times. CDR3 sequence: CASSQTGLGTDTQYF. The CDR3 DNA reads as TGTGCCAGCAGCCAAACAGGGTTGGGCACAGATACGCAGTATTTT. The chain recombines TRBV3-1 with TRBJ2-3; perhaps TRBD1 as D (6 bases). Trimming took off 2 bases at V and 1 base at J, with 10 bases between the two ends. Germline lookup yields CDR1 LGHDT and CDR2 YNNKEL (reference sequence). The CDR3 has 15 amino acids.

The V call is TRBV12-3 or TRBV12-4, the J call TRBJ2-2, with D possibly TRBD2 on 6 matching bases. The CDR3 covers 12 residues. Trimming stripped 6 bases from V and 5 bases from J, with 7 bases between. CDR3: CASRRETGELFF. The CDR3 DNA sequence: TGTGCCAGCAGGCGGGAAACCGGGGAGCTGTTTTTT.

The table lists this clonotype with a few counts. The chain links TRBV20-1 to TRBJ2-7; D uncertain. The CDR3 spans 14 residues. The V gene's germline CDR1 is DFQATT and CDR2 SNEGSKA (reference sequence). Trimming stripped 5 bases from V and 4 bases from J, with 18 bases between. CDR3 sequence: CSALGPGRKYEQYF. CDR3 DNA: TGCAGTGCTCTAGGACCAGGAAGGAAGTACGAGCAGTACTTC.

A few counts support this clonotype. The chain employs TRBV7-9 and TRBJ2-7, with D tentatively TRBD2 (6 bases). Germline lookup yields CDR1 SEHNR and CDR2 FQNEAQ (reference sequence). CDR3 length: 14 amino acids. V lost 4 bases and J 5 bases, leaving 15 bases between the germline ends. The CDR3 here is CASSSHRREHEQYF. The CDR3 DNA sequence: TGTGCCAGCAGCTCCCATCGGAGGGAACACGAGCAGTACTTC.

In its sample, this clonotype was seen a few times. This chain uses TRBV7-9 with TRBJ2-5; D call uncertain. The CDR3 sequence is 12 residues long. Germline V lookup: CDR1 SEHNR, CDR2 FQNEAQ (reference sequence). Trimming left V 3 bases short and J 5 bases short, with 7 bases between. The CDR3 coding sequence is TGTGCCAGCAGCTTGAAACTGGAGACCCAGTACTTC. This encodes CASSLKLETQYF.

The chain carries TRBV28 and TRBJ2-5, with D perhaps TRBD2 (5 bases). CDR3 size: 14 residues. Germline values: CDR1 MDHEN, CDR2 SYDVKM. Trimming pared 3 bases from V and 1 base from J, leaving 9 bases between. CDR3 in DNA: TGTGCCAGCAGTTTCTGGGAGTTCCAAGAGACCCAGTACTTC. Translated, it gives CASSFWEFQETQYF.

There are a few counts of this clonotype. The rearrangement joins TRBV10-3 to TRBJ1-4; 9 bases agree with TRBD1. This CDR3 spans 15 amino acids. From germline, CDR1 is ENHRY and CDR2 SYGVKD. With V trimmed by 6 bases and J by 1 base, 3 bases remained unmatched. CDR3 in DNA: TGTGCCATCAGCCGGGGACAGGGAACTAATGAAAAACTGTTTTTT. The encoded protein is CAISRGQGTNEKLFF.

The sample holds a few counts of this clonotype. The V call is TRBV5-1, the J call TRBJ2-2, with D tentatively TRBD2 (7 bases). Germline V gene lookup returns CDR1 SGHRS and CDR2 YFSETQ. The CDR3 is made up of 14 amino acids. The V end was cut by 7 bases, the J end by 0 bases, with 10 bases between. CDR3 nucleotides: TGCGCCAGCTCGGGGGGCTCGAACACCGGGGAGCTGTTTTTT. Protein product: CASSGGSNTGELFF.

There are a few counts of this clonotype. The chain has TRBV19 and TRBJ2-3; D is ambiguous. Per germline, CDR1 LNHDA and CDR2 SQIVND (reference sequence). Trimming shortened V by 7 bases and J by 3 bases, and 11 bases separated the two germline ends. There are 13 residues in the CDR3. The CDR3 DNA follows: TGTGCCAGTAATTCCTATGGGACAGATACGCAGTATTTT. Translating gives CASNSYGTDTQYF. The whole variable domain, remainder taken from reference TRBV19 and TRBJ2-3, is DGGITQSPKYLFRKEGQNVTLSCEQNLNHDAMYWYRQDPGQGLRLIYYSQIVNDFQKGDIAEGYSVSREKKESFPLTVTSAQKNPTAFYLCASNSYGTDTQYFGPGTRLTVL.